These 20 T cell receptor beta chains originate from one sample sequenced in a study of T-cell reconstitution after alpha-beta-depleted transplantation in children. Unique molecular identifiers were incorporated into the prepared TCRbeta library. Each CDR3 protein is one row after TCRdb ran MiXCR on the PCR reads. The repertoire holds approximately 200,000 distinct CDR3 sequences, with about 6% as singletons. This specimen was PBMCs, taken before TCRalphabeta/CD19-depleted stem cell transplant. These receptors all stem from a girl under two years old with combined immunodeficiency, due to receive a stem cell transplant.

The V call is TRBV7-6, the J call TRBJ1-1, with 8 bases identical to TRBD1. Trimming cost V 6 bases and J 5 bases; bases outside gene matches: 14. In germline, CDR1 is SGHVS, CDR2 FNYEAQ. The CDR3 spans 16 residues. CDR3 bases: TGTGCCAGCAGTTATACGCCCCAGGGGGCGCGTACTGAAGCTTTCTTT. Amino acid sequence: CASSYTPQGARTEAFF.

This clonotype was detected ten times or more. The rearrangement uses TRBV7-2 and TRBJ2-1; D remains unclear. V was cut by 2 bases and J by 7 bases, with 12 bases left in between. Germline CDR1 is SGHTA and CDR2 is FQGNSA. The CDR3 is 14 amino acids. The CDR3 DNA is TGTGCCAGCAGCTTAACCAGTCTTTGGAATGAGCAGTTCTTC. This translates into CASSLTSLWNEQFF. Based on the CDR3 plus reference TRBV7-2 and TRBJ2-1, the full variable domain is GAGVSQSPSNKVTEKGKDVELRCDPISGHTALYWYRQSLGQGLEFLIYFQGNSAPDKSGLPSDRFSAERTGGSVSTLTIQRTQQEDSAVYLCASSLTSLWNEQFFGPGTRLTVL.

This clonotype was picked up many times. The rearrangement links TRBV28 to TRBJ2-1; 11 bases are a match to TRBD2. CDR3 length: 14 residues. V was pared by 6 bases and J by 3 bases, with 1 base of the junction left unmatched. Germline CDR1 MDHEN, CDR2 SYDVKM. The CDR3 DNA reads TGTGCCAGCAGAACTAGCGGGAGCTACAATGAGCAGTTCTTC. This gives the protein CASRTSGSYNEQFF.

This clonotype was counted ten times or more. This chain links TRBV4-3 with TRBJ2-1; 11 bases line up with TRBD2. The CDR3 length is 16 residues. V shed 1 base, J shed 7 bases, and the junction held 6 bases outside the gene matches. Germline V lookup: CDR1 LGHNA, CDR2 YSLEER. The CDR3 DNA is TGCGCCAGCAGCCAAGGGCTAGCGGGGGGACCTAATGAGCAGTTCTTC. Residues: CASSQGLAGGPNEQFF.

The sample holds many counts of this clonotype. The CDR3 nucleotides read TGTGCCAGCAGCTTAGAGTATACAGATACGCAGTATTTT. This gives the protein CASSLEYTDTQYF. The rearrangement uses TRBV7-9 and TRBJ2-3; D unresolved. The germline gives CDR1 SEHNR, CDR2 FQNEAQ (reference sequence). The length of the CDR3 is 13 residues. V was cut by 1 base and J by 3 bases, with 5 bases left in between.

There are many counts of this clonotype. The chain is built from TRBV20-1 and TRBJ2-2; 11 nucleotides match TRBD2. The CDR3 runs to 15 residues. Germline CDR1 is DFQATT and CDR2 is SNEGSKA (reference sequence). V lost 2 bases to trimming and J lost 5 bases; unmatched junction nucleotides: 4. This chain's CDR3 is CSARPGLAGTGELFF. The CDR3, as DNA: TGCAGTGCTAGACCAGGACTAGCGGGTACCGGGGAGCTGTTTTTT.

This clonotype was detected ten times or more. The chain joins TRBV5-5 to TRBJ2-3, with D possibly TRBD2 on 6 matching bases. Trimming stripped 0 bases from V and 6 bases from J, with 14 bases between. The CDR3 runs 15 residues. CDR1 SGHKS and CDR2 YYEKEE come from the germline V gene (reference sequence). CDR3 sequence: CASSLAEGGLDTQYF. In DNA, the CDR3 is TGTGCCAGCAGCTTGGCGGAGGGAGGCCTGGATACGCAGTATTTT.

V usage is TRBV7-9 and J usage is TRBJ2-7, with D unclear. Trimming shortened V by 0 bases and J by 3 bases, and 15 bases separated the two germline ends. The CDR3 contains 16 residues. Germline V gene data show CDR1 as SEHNR and CDR2 as FQNEAQ (reference sequence). CDR3: CASSLAGTASHYEQYF. In DNA, the CDR3 is TGTGCCAGCAGCTTAGCGGGTACAGCCTCCCACTACGAGCAGTACTTC.

In its sample, this clonotype was seen a few times. J is TRBJ2-1 and V is TRBV19; TRBD2 matches at 9 bases. The germline CDR1 and CDR2 sequences are LNHDA and SQIVND (reference sequence). This CDR3 region has 17 residues. V was clipped by 3 bases and J by 7 bases; unmatched bases: 13. The CDR3 DNA is TGTGCCAGTAGTATTAATGGCGGGAGGGTGAGACAAAATGAGCAGTTCTTC. It is translated as CASSINGGRVRQNEQFF. Complete variable domain (other parts from reference TRBV19 and TRBJ2-1): DGGITQSPKYLFRKEGQNVTLSCEQNLNHDAMYWYRQDPGQGLRLIYYSQIVNDFQKGDIAEGYSVSREKKESFPLTVTSAQKNPTAFYLCASSINGGRVRQNEQFFGPGTRLTVL.

This clonotype was counted ten times or more. This chain joins TRBV6-6 and TRBJ1-1; no clear D. Germline V gene data show CDR1 as MNHNY and CDR2 as SVGAGI (reference sequence). With 2 bases removed from V and 6 bases from J, the gap between germline ends came to 10 bases. The CDR3 totals 13 residues. CDR3 region: CASSYDLSSEAFF. CDR3 in DNA: TGTGCCAGCAGTTACGACTTGAGCTCTGAAGCTTTCTTT.

This chain connects TRBV5-1 to TRBJ1-4; no definite D call. V shed 3 bases and J shed 4 bases, with 10 bases lying between them. Germline CDR1 is SGHRS and CDR2 is YFSETQ. The CDR3 totals 14 residues. The CDR3 DNA follows: TGCGCCAGCAGCTCGATCGGGGTTAATGAAAAACTGTTTTTT. Its translation: CASSSIGVNEKLFF. Looking up the rest from reference TRBV5-1 and TRBJ1-4 gives the full variable domain: KAGVTQTPRYLIKTRGQQVTLSCSPISGHRSVSWYQQTPGQGLQFLFEYFSETQRNKGNFPGRFSGRQFSNSRSEMNVSTLELGDSALYLCASSSIGVNEKLFFGSGTQLSVL.

This clonotype has ten or more counts. The chain uses TRBV7-2 and TRBJ2-1; D ambiguous. Trimming pared 1 base from V and 0 bases from J, leaving 13 bases between. In germline, CDR1 is SGHTA, CDR2 FQGNSA. CDR3 length: 17 residues. The CDR3 DNA sequence: TGTGCCAGCAGCTTAGTAAGAGCTTCTCTCTCCTACAATGAGCAGTTCTTC. This translates into CASSLVRASLSYNEQFF.

The chain employs TRBV20-1 and TRBJ2-5, with 8 bases lining up with TRBD2. CDR1 and CDR2 from the germline V gene are DFQATT and SNEGSKA (reference sequence). After removal of 3 bases from V and 5 bases from J, the junction contained 8 bases not matched to a gene. The CDR3 sequence is 14 residues long. CDR3 amino acids: CSASGGGGKETQYF. As DNA, the CDR3 is TGCAGTGCTAGTGGAGGCGGGGGGAAGGAGACCCAGTACTTC.

This clonotype has a count of ten or more. V and J are TRBV4-2 and TRBJ1-4; D unresolved. This CDR3 contains 18 residues. Germline CDR1 is LGHNA and CDR2 is YNFKEQ. With 0 bases removed from V and 0 bases from J, the gap between germline ends came to 14 bases. The CDR3, as DNA: TGTGCCAGCAGCCAAGATAGGCAGGCATACTCAACTAATGAAAAACTGTTTTTT. It codes for CASSQDRQAYSTNEKLFF.

This clonotype was recorded at least ten times. This sequence joins TRBV18 and TRBJ2-1, with 10 bases fitting TRBD2. The CDR3 consists of 13 residues. V shed 3 bases and J 9 bases; nucleotides not matched to a gene: 2. Per the germline V gene, CDR1 is KGHSH and CDR2 is LQKENI. The CDR3 protein is CASSPVAGGEQFF. The DNA of the CDR3 is TGTGCCAGCTCACCTGTAGCGGGGGGTGAGCAGTTCTTC.

This clonotype has a count of ten or more. The rearrangement joins TRBV2 to TRBJ2-1, with TRBD2 matching over 10 bases. V dropped 2 bases and J dropped 4; count of bases not matched to a gene: 2. Per the germline V gene, CDR1 is SNHLY and CDR2 is FYNNEI. CDR3 size: 15 residues. This CDR3 is CASSELAGAYNEQFF. The CDR3 nucleotides are TGTGCCAGCAGTGAACTAGCGGGAGCTTACAATGAGCAGTTCTTC.

At least ten counts were recorded for this clonotype. The rearrangement joins TRBV29-1 to TRBJ2-5; D is perhaps TRBD1 (6 bases). Germline V CDR1 and CDR2: SQVTM, ANQGSEA. The CDR3 is 13 amino acids. V lost 7 bases and J lost 2, with 14 bases in between. The DNA for the CDR3 is TGCAGCGGGAGTACAGGGTATCAAGAGACCCAGTACTTC. Translated: CSGSTGYQETQYF.

In this sample, this clonotype turned up many times. The chain has TRBV20-1 and TRBJ1-1, with TRBD1 matching 7 bases. The CDR3 runs 16 residues. Per germline, CDR1 DFQATT and CDR2 SNEGSKA (reference sequence). The trim removed 3 bases at V and 0 bases at J, leaving 10 bases unmatched. The CDR3 DNA sequence: TGCAGTGCTAGTATGACAGGGACTATAGTGAACACTGAAGCTTTCTTT. Translated, it gives CSASMTGTIVNTEAFF.

This clonotype was detected many times. The CDR3 nucleotides are TGTGCCACCAAAACTACCGGGGATGAGCAGTTCTTC. It translates to CATKTTGDEQFF. The chain combines TRBV24-1 with TRBJ2-1; perhaps TRBD2 as D (5 bases). The CDR3 contains 12 residues. The germline V gene encodes CDR1 KGHDR and CDR2 SFDVKD. The V gene lost 8 bases and the J gene lost 8 bases, with 12 bases spanning the gap.

This clonotype was seen more than once but under ten times. The chain joins TRBV5-1 to TRBJ2-1; D is perhaps TRBD2 (5 bases). Between the trimmed V and J ends, which lost 4 bases and 6 bases, there was a span of 17 bases. CDR1 SGHRS and CDR2 YFSETQ come from the germline V gene. The CDR3 is 15 amino acids. The chain's CDR3 is CASSEGVLIPNEQFF. In DNA form, the CDR3 reads TGCGCCAGCAGCGAGGGAGTATTGATCCCCAATGAGCAGTTCTTC.